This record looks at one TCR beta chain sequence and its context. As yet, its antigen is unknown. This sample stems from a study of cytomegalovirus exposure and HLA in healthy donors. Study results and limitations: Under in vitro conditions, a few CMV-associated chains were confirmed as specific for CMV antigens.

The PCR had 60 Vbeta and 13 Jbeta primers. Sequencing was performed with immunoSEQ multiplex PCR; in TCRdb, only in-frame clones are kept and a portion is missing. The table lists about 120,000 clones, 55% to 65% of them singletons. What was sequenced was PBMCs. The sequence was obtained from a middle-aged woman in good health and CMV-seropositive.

The DNA for the CDR3 is TGTGCCAGTAGGGGGGACAGGGGACCCCGTAACGAGCAGTACTTC. Encoded protein: CASRGDRGPRNEQYF. The gene calls are TRBV19 and TRBJ2-5; TRBD1 aligns across 10 bases. The assigned J gene may be wrong: the sequence end matches TRBJ2-7 better. Per germline, CDR1 LNHDA and CDR2 SQIVND (reference sequence). The CDR3 contains 15 residues.